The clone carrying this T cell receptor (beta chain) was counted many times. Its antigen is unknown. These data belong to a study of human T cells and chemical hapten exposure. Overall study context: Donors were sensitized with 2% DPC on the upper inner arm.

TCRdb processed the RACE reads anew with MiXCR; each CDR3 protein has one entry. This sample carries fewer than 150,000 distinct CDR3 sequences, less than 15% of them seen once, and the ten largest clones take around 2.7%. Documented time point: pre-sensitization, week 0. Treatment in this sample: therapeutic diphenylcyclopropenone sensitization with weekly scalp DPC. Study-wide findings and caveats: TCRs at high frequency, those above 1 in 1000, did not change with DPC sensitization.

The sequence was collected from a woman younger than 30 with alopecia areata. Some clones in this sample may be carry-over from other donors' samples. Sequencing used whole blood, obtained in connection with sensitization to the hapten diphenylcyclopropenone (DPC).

CDR3 in amino acids: CASSLSRGRGTDTQYF. Written as DNA, the CDR3 is TGTGCCAGCAGTTTAAGCCGGGGGCGGGGCACAGATACGCAGTATTTT. The chain combines TRBV28 with TRBJ2-3, with D tentatively TRBD1 or TRBD2 (6 bases each). The CDR3 has 16 amino acids. Trimming shortened V by 2 bases and J by 1 base, and 13 bases separated the two germline ends. Germline V lookup: CDR1 MDHEN, CDR2 SYDVKM.